A single sample is the source of the 16 T cell receptor beta chains below, sequenced in a study of cytomegalovirus exposure and HLA in healthy donors (dated by TCRdb to about 2017). The library came from the immunoSEQ multiplex PCR assay. The multiplex PCR relied on a mix of 60 forward primers for TCR Vbeta segments and 13 reverse primers for TCR Jbeta segments. TCRdb re-hosts the immuneACCESS table, in-frame sequences only. Its copies lack some clones; in the studies checked, an unresolved V gene accounts for under half of them, and the cause for the rest is not known. This sample is represented by roughly 180,000 clones; around 80% of them were singletons. The top ten hold 1.5% to 2% of the sample. The sequencing sample was made of PBMCs. The source is a woman aged 25 to 39 in good health and CMV-seronegative.

This clone was picked up a small number of times. The V gene is TRBV2, the J gene TRBJ2-5; D is unclear. The CDR3 is made up of 14 amino acids. Germline values: CDR1 SNHLY, CDR2 FYNNEI. V was clipped by 2 bases and J by 2 bases, with 9 bases between them. CDR3 residues: CASSEFTDQETQYF. DNA for the CDR3: TGTGCCAGCAGTGAATTCACAGATCAAGAGACCCAGTACTTC.

The chain carries TRBV4-1 and TRBJ2-5, with 8 bases that match TRBD1. Germline lookup yields CDR1 MGHRA and CDR2 YSYEKL. The junction had 9 bases not matched to a gene; V was cut back by 2 bases and J by 4 bases. The CDR3 covers 16 residues. The CDR3 spells CASSQKMTGEGETQYF. As DNA, the CDR3 is TGCGCCAGCAGCCAAAAAATGACAGGGGAAGGAGAGACCCAGTACTTC.

This clone occurred a few times. This chain connects TRBV5-1 to TRBJ1-2, with D possibly matching TRBD1 (6 bases). CDR1 SGHRS and CDR2 YFSETQ come from the germline V gene. V lost 3 bases and J 6 bases, leaving 12 bases between the germline ends. The CDR3 length is 13 residues. This chain's CDR3 is CASSSQGMDGYTF. The DNA of the CDR3 is TGCGCCAGCAGCTCGCAGGGGATGGATGGCTACACCTTC. The whole variable domain, remainder taken from reference TRBV5-1 and TRBJ1-2, is KAGVTQTPRYLIKTRGQQVTLSCSPISGHRSVSWYQQTPGQGLQFLFEYFSETQRNKGNFPGRFSGRQFSNSRSEMNVSTLELGDSALYLCASSSQGMDGYTFGSGTRLTVV.

The chain joins TRBV19 to TRBJ1-4; unclear D gene. CDR1 is LNHDA, CDR2 SQIVND, per germline (reference sequence). Between the trimmed V and J ends, which lost 4 bases and 8 bases, there was a span of 11 bases. The CDR3 loop spans 13 amino acids. Written as DNA, the CDR3 is TGTGCCAGTAGTACCCCACAGACGGAAAAACTGTTTTTT. Translating gives CASSTPQTEKLFF.

The chain uses TRBV27 and TRBJ1-1, with a possible D match to TRBD1 (5 bases). V lost 3 bases, J lost 3 bases, and 8 bases lay in between. Germline values: CDR1 MNHEY, CDR2 SMNVEV (reference sequence). CDR3 size: 13 residues. The CDR3 DNA follows: TGTGCCAGCAGTTTCTGGGGGGACACTGAAGCTTTCTTT. This codes for CASSFWGDTEAFF.

This chain connects TRBV10-2 to TRBJ2-5; 9 nucleotides line up with TRBD1. The CDR3 loop spans 15 amino acids. In germline, CDR1 is WSHSY, CDR2 SAAADI. V was pared by 3 bases and J by 3 bases, with 5 bases of the junction left unmatched. CDR3 in DNA: TGCGCCAGCAGTGACTCCGGGACAGGGAAAGAGACCCAGTACTTC. Translation: CASSDSGTGKETQYF.

This clone showed up just a few times. The genes are TRBV4-3 and TRBJ1-1; maybe TRBD1 (5 bases). Deletions cut 4 bases from V and 1 base from J, with 10 bases between. CDR1 is LGHNA and CDR2 is YSLEER in the germline V gene. This CDR3 has 14 residues. CDR3 coding DNA: TGCGCCAGCAGCCGGGGAACAGGGAACACTGAAGCTTTCTTT. Its translation is CASSRGTGNTEAFF.

The V gene is TRBV4-1, the J gene TRBJ1-5; 7 nucleotides match TRBD1. There are 13 residues in the CDR3. With V trimmed by 4 bases and J by 7 bases, 4 bases remained unmatched. The V gene's germline CDR1 is MGHRA and CDR2 YSYEKL. CDR3 protein: CASSLTGDQPQHF. The CDR3 nucleotides are TGCGCCAGCAGCCTTACAGGGGACCAGCCCCAGCATTTT.

V and J are TRBV9 and TRBJ2-5, with TRBD1 matching over 9 bases. V lost 4 bases and J lost 5; bases outside the gene matches: 9. The CDR3 covers 15 residues. Germline V lookup: CDR1 SGDLS, CDR2 YYNGEE. The CDR3 DNA reads TGTGCCAGCAGCCTCAGGACAGGGGAGGGGGAGACCCAGTACTTC. Amino acids: CASSLRTGEGETQYF.

The V call is TRBV9, the J call TRBJ1-1; 8 bases line up with TRBD1. The junction had 5 bases not matched to a gene; V was cut back by 1 base and J by 3 bases. The CDR3 extends over 15 amino acids. Looked up from germline, CDR1 is SGDLS and CDR2 is YYNGEE. Written as DNA, the CDR3 is TGTGCCAGCAGCGTAATACCAGGGGGCGACACTGAAGCTTTCTTT. Amino acids: CASSVIPGGDTEAFF.

The V and J genes are TRBV9 and TRBJ1-2; D uncertain. Looked up from germline, CDR1 is SGDLS and CDR2 is YYNGEE. Trimming removed 4 bases from V and 4 bases from J, with 11 bases in between. The CDR3 is 13 residues long. The CDR3 sequence is CASSHDTLYGYTF. CDR3 coding DNA: TGTGCCAGCAGCCACGACACCCTCTATGGCTACACCTTC.

The rearrangement uses TRBV10-1 and TRBJ1-1; the D is unclear. The CDR3 is made up of 13 amino acids. Trimming took off 5 bases at V and 4 bases at J, with 11 bases between the two ends. The germline V gene has CDR1 WNHNN and CDR2 SYGVQD (reference sequence). This CDR3 reads CASSLYTSTEAFF. For the CDR3, the DNA is TGCGCCAGCAGTCTTTATACGAGCACTGAAGCTTTCTTT.

The chain couples TRBV4-1 to TRBJ2-7, with 10 bases fitting TRBD1. Germline-derived CDR1 and CDR2 are MGHRA and YSYEKL. CDR3 length: 14 amino acids. With 3 bases clipped from V and 10 bases from J, the junction kept 9 bases outside the gene matches. The chain's CDR3 is CASSHPGQGWSQYF. In nucleotides, the CDR3 is TGCGCCAGCAGCCATCCGGGACAGGGGTGGAGTCAGTACTTC.

This chain joins TRBV14 and TRBJ2-3; tentatively, D is TRBD2 (6 bases). Germline loops: CDR1 SGHDN, CDR2 FVKESK. The CDR3 has 14 amino acids. Trimming took off 0 bases at V and 4 bases at J, with 8 bases between the two ends. The DNA of the CDR3 is TGTGCCAGCAGCCAAGATCCGGGAGCAGATACGCAGTATTTT. Its protein product is CASSQDPGADTQYF.

V usage is TRBV11-2 and J usage is TRBJ2-7, with 8 nucleotides matching TRBD1. V lost 1 base to trimming and J lost 0 bases; unmatched junction nucleotides: 2. Germline V lookup: CDR1 SGHAT, CDR2 FQNNGV. This CDR3 is built from 15 residues. CDR3 region: CASSLGDRSSYEQYF. The CDR3 bases are TGTGCCAGCAGCTTAGGGGACAGGTCCTCCTACGAGCAGTACTTC. The whole variable domain, filled in from reference TRBV11-2 and TRBJ2-7, reads EAGVAQSPRYKIIEKRQSVAFWCNPISGHATLYWYQQILGQGPKLLIQFQNNGVVDDSQLPKDRFSAERLKGVDSTLKIQPAKLEDSAVYLCASSLGDRSSYEQYFGPGTRLTVT.

The V and J genes are TRBV7-8 and TRBJ2-7, with 7 positions matching TRBD2. Germline values: CDR1 SGHVS, CDR2 FQNEAQ. The CDR3 spans 14 residues. V lost 0 bases to trimming and J lost 5 bases; unmatched junction nucleotides: 4. Written as DNA, the CDR3 is TGTGCCAGCAGCTTAGCGCGCACTAGCGACGAGCAGTACTTC. Translating gives CASSLARTSDEQYF. Using reference TRBV7-8 and TRBJ2-7 for the parts outside the CDR3, the full variable domain is GAGVSQSPRYKVAKRGQDVALRCDPISGHVSLFWYQQALGQGPEFLTYFQNEAQLDKSGLPSDRFFAERPEGSVSTLKIQRTQQEDSAVYLCASSLARTSDEQYFGPGTRLTVT.